This TCR beta chain derives from a study of monozygotic twins with inflammatory bowel disease. Generation of cDNA took place in eight separate reactions per sample. TCRdb reprocessed the 5' RACE reads, keeping one entry per CDR3 protein, no DNA. The sample has 350,000 to 500,000 distinct CDR3 sequences. Findings and limits, study-wide: In these data, no single strong IBD-associated signal or clonotype received support. Patient repertoire variability may have increased through differing immunosuppressive treatments.

To note about this clonotype: Its target is not known.

Total RNA isolation used whole blood (no T cell sorting was performed). Germline loops: CDR1 SGHTA, CDR2 FQGNSA. This CDR3 is 13 amino acids long. The chain links TRBV7-2 to TRBJ2-3. This clonotype originated in a human donor with ulcerative colitis or Crohn's disease, or a healthy co-twin of an affected twin (not recorded which). The specimen was blood. CDR3 loop: CASSFRQLDTQYF.